Following are 15 T cell receptor beta chains from one sample sequenced in a study of Graves' ophthalmopathy and Graves' hyperthyroidism listed by TCRdb under 2018. Sequenced using an Illumina HiSeq 2000. TCR beta CDR3 regions were amplified from RNA transcripts for repertoire sequencing. The first round of RT-PCR was done with HTBI primers and the Qiagen OneStep RT-PCR kit, and was followed by a second round of multiplex PCR, then size selection and purification. The raw public reads went through TCRdb reprocessing: fastp at Q25, MiXCR clone calling, in-frame beta chains kept. Rows are unified per CDR3 protein, each entry keeping the most common DNA and genes. This sample comprises 450,000 to 600,000 distinct CDR3 sequences, 39% of them detected only once. The ten largest clonotypes hold around 4% of the sample. What was sequenced was peripheral blood or thyroid tissue (not recorded which). Every receptor here comes from an adult man with Graves' hyperthyroidism.

Worth noting for this clonotype: At one of its ends the junction is not consistent with the germline gene, which may arise from a read error. The V gene is TRBV10-3, the J gene TRBJ2-7, with D unclear. The CDR3 is made up of 14 amino acids. The germline CDR1 and CDR2 sequences are ENHRY and SYGVKD. CDR3 nucleotide sequence: TGCGCCATCAGTGAGTCAAACAGCCCCTACGAGCAGTACTTC. It is translated as CAISESNSPYEQYF.

This clonotype appeared a few times. J is TRBJ2-2 and V is TRBV5-4; no clear D. The CDR3 extends over 14 amino acids. Germline V gives CDR1 SGHNT, CDR2 YYREEE (reference sequence). Trimming cost V 7 bases and J 1 base, with 11 bases left between them. CDR3 amino acids: CASGYLGNTGELFF. The CDR3 DNA is TGTGCCAGCGGATATCTGGGGAACACCGGGGAGCTGTTTTTT.

V usage is TRBV6-5 and J usage is TRBJ1-2; 7 positions agree with TRBD1. The ends lost 5 bases at V and 4 bases at J; junction bases unmatched: 7. The CDR3 runs to 14 residues. The germline V gene has CDR1 MNHEY and CDR2 SVGAGI. Written as DNA, the CDR3 is TGTGCCAGCAGTCAAGTGACAGGGACCTATGGCTACACCTTC. It specifies CASSQVTGTYGYTF.

There are many counts of this clonotype. The chain joins TRBV7-8 to TRBJ2-7; no clear D gene. V lost 8 bases and J lost 3, with 14 bases in between. The CDR3 covers 13 residues. From germline, CDR1 is SGHVS and CDR2 FQNEAQ. CDR3 residues: CASGGPENYEQYF. The CDR3 DNA reads as TGTGCCAGCGGCGGTCCGGAAAACTACGAGCAGTACTTC.

In its sample, this clonotype was seen many times. V gene TRBV20-1 combines with J gene TRBJ1-2, with TRBD1 matching 8 bases. Germline V gives CDR1 DFQATT, CDR2 SNEGSKA (reference sequence). The V gene end was trimmed by 4 bases and the J gene end by 2 bases; junction bases not matched to a gene: 3. CDR3 length: 13 amino acids. The DNA of the CDR3 is TGCAGTGCTATGGCAGGGGGCAACTATGGCTACACCTTC. As protein: CSAMAGGNYGYTF.

This sequence joins TRBV15 and TRBJ2-7; a weak D match, TRBD1 (6 bases). Deletions cut 6 bases from V and 8 bases from J, with 14 bases between. The CDR3 contains 12 residues. Germline assignment: CDR1 LNHNV and CDR2 YYDKDF (reference sequence). Written as DNA, the CDR3 is TGTGCCACCAGGACAGCCAGGGGACAGCAGTACTTC. Its translation: CATRTARGQQYF. Together with reference TRBV15 and TRBJ2-7, the CDR3 gives the full variable domain: DAMVIQNPRYQVTQFGKPVTLSCSQTLNHNVMYWYQQKSSQAPKLLFHYYDKDFNNEADTPDNFQSRRPNTSFCFLDIRSPGLGDTAMYLCATRTARGQQYFGPGTRLTVT.

In its sample, this clonotype was seen many times. This chain connects TRBV9 to TRBJ1-1; no definite D call. Germline lookup yields CDR1 SGDLS and CDR2 YYNGEE. The CDR3 runs 15 residues. Trimming stripped 0 bases from V and 0 bases from J, with 9 bases between. The CDR3 DNA sequence: TGTGCCAGCAGCGTAGAAGGGCAGTTGAACACTGAAGCTTTCTTT. It codes for CASSVEGQLNTEAFF.

In its sample, this clonotype was seen a few times. This chain links TRBV24-1 with TRBJ1-4; 7 bases agree with TRBD1. The germline V gene has CDR1 KGHDR and CDR2 SFDVKD. The CDR3 contains 13 residues. V lost 2 bases, J lost 7 bases, and 0 bases stayed unmatched. The chain's CDR3 is CATSDWDSEKLFF. In DNA form, the CDR3 reads TGTGCCACCAGTGATTGGGACAGTGAAAAACTGTTTTTT.

This clonotype showed up many times. This chain uses TRBV29-1 with TRBJ2-3, with D uncertain. Germline V gives CDR1 SQVTM, CDR2 ANQGSEA. The V end lost 3 bases, the J end lost 1 base, and 5 bases lay between the germline ends. CDR3 length: 12 amino acids. The CDR3: CSVDAGTDTQYF. CDR3 bases: TGCAGCGTTGATGCGGGCACAGATACGCAGTATTTT.

About this clonotype: This may come from a read error, since a much larger clone is one base off. The rearrangement joins TRBV7-6 to TRBJ2-5, with D uncertain. This CDR3 region has 13 residues. Germline CDR1 and CDR2: SGHVS and FNYEAQ. V lost 4 bases to trimming and J lost 4 bases, with 10 bases between them. The CDR3 spells CASSWAVGETQYF. CDR3 nucleotide sequence: TGTGCCAGCAGCTGGGCAGTTGGAGAGACCCAGTACTTC.

This clonotype was seen a few times. This sequence joins TRBV7-8 and TRBJ1-6; a weak D match, TRBD1 (5 bases). CDR3 size: 16 residues. CDR1 and CDR2 from the germline V gene are SGHVS and FQNEAQ. V dropped 1 base and J dropped 7 bases, with 14 bases sitting between them. The CDR3 nucleotides read TGTGCCAGCAGCTTAGGGACCGGGACGGAGAATTCACCCCTCCACTTT. This gives the protein CASSLGTGTENSPLHF. Full variable domain (rest looked up from reference TRBV7-8 and TRBJ1-6): GAGVSQSPRYKVAKRGQDVALRCDPISGHVSLFWYQQALGQGPEFLTYFQNEAQLDKSGLPSDRFFAERPEGSVSTLKIQRTQQEDSAVYLCASSLGTGTENSPLHFGNGTRLTVT.

This clonotype occurred once. The CDR3 reads CSAFRGDEAFF. CDR3 coding DNA: TGCAGCGCTTTCCGGGGCGATGAAGCTTTCTTT. The chain joins TRBV20-1 to TRBJ1-1; possible D gene TRBD1, 5 bases. Germline CDR1 is DFQATT and CDR2 is SNEGSKA (reference sequence). CDR3 size: 11 residues.

The table lists this clonotype with a few counts. The rearrangement joins TRBV6-5 to TRBJ1-1; D uncertain. V was clipped by 0 bases and J by 0 bases, with 5 bases between them. Germline CDR1 and CDR2: MNHEY and SVGAGI. The CDR3 covers 14 residues. DNA of the CDR3: TGTGCCAGCAGTTACTCCCAAGTGAACACTGAAGCTTTCTTT. Amino acids: CASSYSQVNTEAFF.

This clonotype was recorded at least ten times. The rearrangement joins TRBV7-8 to TRBJ1-2; tentative D call: TRBD1 (6 bases). Trimming shortened V by 1 base and J by 3 bases, and 12 bases separated the two germline ends. Per germline, CDR1 SGHVS and CDR2 FQNEAQ. The CDR3 runs to 15 residues. CDR3 loop: CASSLDSHRDYGYTF. CDR3 sequence (DNA): TGTGCCAGCAGCTTAGACTCACACAGGGACTATGGCTACACCTTC.

In this sample, this clonotype turned up a few times. The chain recombines TRBV5-8 with TRBJ1-1, with 10 bases aligning to TRBD1. V trimming: 4 bases; J trimming: 6 bases; junction bases outside the gene matches: 9. The CDR3 runs to 15 residues. Germline V gene data show CDR1 as SGHTS and CDR2 as YDEGEE. The CDR3 here is CASSPALTGGSEAFF. The CDR3 DNA sequence: TGTGCCAGCAGCCCGGCTCTGACAGGGGGCTCTGAAGCTTTCTTT.